The rows below give T cell receptor beta chains drawn from one sample of a study of T cells in Graves' hyperthyroidism and ophthalmopathy. TCRdb fed the multiplex PCR reads into MiXCR, producing one record per CDR3 protein. The sample holds approximately 260,000 distinct CDR3 sequences, over 12% seen once. Input material: blood. The receptors were sampled from a woman in her forties or fifties with Graves' hyperthyroidism that later progressed to Graves' ophthalmopathy. The CDR3 runs from the conserved cysteine through the conserved F or W.

TRBV28,16,TRBJ2-1,CATQLAPGASYNEQFF
TRBV7-3,13,TRBJ2-7,CASAVQGNYEQYF
TRBV27,15,TRBJ2-3,CASSLTRVPTDTQYF
TRBV12-3/TRBV12-4,14,TRBJ2-5,CASSLQRTQETQYF
TRBV28,14,TRBJ1-1,CASSHGLGNTEAFF
TRBV30,13,TRBJ1-2,CAWSEGLHYGYTF
TRBV2,15,TRBJ2-1,CASRIGTSGINEQFF
TRBV28,13,TRBJ2-7,CASKGFMTYEQYF
TRBV5-4,13,TRBJ1-1,CASSLEASEPAFF
TRBV6-1,17,TRBJ2-4,CASAGGLSFLAKNIQYF
TRBV20-1,14,TRBJ2-7,CSESDRGSDAEQYF
TRBV20-1,15,TRBJ2-2,CSARAPGLNTGELFF
TRBV6-1,11,TRBJ1-2,CASRSGGAYTF
TRBV27,13,TRBJ2-7,CASSSYLPGEQYF
TRBV12-3/TRBV12-4,15,TRBJ1-1,CASSGRGSGNTEAFF
TRBV19,14,TRBJ2-2,CASSIASNTGELFF
TRBV14,14,TRBJ1-2,CASSPDRGLNGYTF
TRBV6-5,15,TRBJ2-6,CASRVQGFGANVLTF
TRBV19,16,TRBJ1-5,CASRPDSLHSHLPQHF
TRBV20-1,15,TRBJ2-7,CSARPPGQRTYEQYF
TRBV20-1,15,TRBJ1-5,CSARVGGGYNQPQHF
TRBV29-1,14,TRBJ1-2,CSVEVVVGGSGYTF
TRBV9,15,TRBJ1-1,CASSPPMGENTEAFF
TRBV27,14,TRBJ2-2,CASSADGYTGELFF
TRBV20-1,14,TRBJ2-3,CSARGAGDTDTQYF
TRBV28,14,TRBJ2-5,CASSLQGGPETQYF
TRBV20-1,15,TRBJ2-1,CSASSLAGVGNEQFF
TRBV6-6,15,TRBJ2-1,CASSYSTRGVDEQFF
TRBV15,15,TRBJ1-5,CATSRDGEWGQPQHF
TRBV28,11,TRBJ1-1,CASIRPGGAFF
TRBV30,12,TRBJ2-4,CACCGQGYIQYF
TRBV10-3,13,TRBJ1-1,CAITPTSSSEAFF
TRBV30,13,TRBJ2-5,CAWGTGGIKTQYF
TRBV12-5,16,TRBJ2-1,CASGLLRDGYYNEQFF
TRBV27,15,TRBJ2-1,CASSGGASGVNEQFF
TRBV13,14,TRBJ2-7,CASSPHRVSYEQYF
TRBV10-3,14,TRBJ2-7,CAISDGRTSYEQYF
TRBV20-1,16,TRBJ2-1,CSARLAGGRGYNEQFF
TRBV7-2,15,TRBJ1-6,CASSFGGTYNSPLHF
TRBV5-1,15,TRBJ2-1,CASSLATGPLNEQFF
TRBV10-2,13,TRBJ1-1,CASTREMNTEAFF
TRBV6-1,18,TRBJ2-2,CASSQDSRGGTSTGELFF
TRBV27,13,TRBJ1-2,CASMGGDDYGYTF
TRBV9,14,TRBJ2-2,CASSPIPSAGELFF
TRBV10-3,13,TRBJ2-7,CAISGVGRGEQYF
TRBV28,13,TRBJ2-5,CASTRYLQETQYF
TRBV28,14,TRBJ2-3,CASSLDSRTDTQYF
TRBV6-5,17,TRBJ1-4,CASSYLGYTGTNEKLFF
TRBV11-2,13,TRBJ2-7,CASSQGQGNEQYF
TRBV5-8,16,TRBJ2-6,CASSLRRAGGANVLTF
TRBV5-6,14,TRBJ2-5,CASSHIEVQETQYF
TRBV11-2,14,TRBJ2-7,CASSLVSQPYEQYF
TRBV6-1,16,TRBJ2-7,CASSDRDLGLRYEQYF
TRBV4-1,14,TRBJ1-1,CASSQGAAPARAFF
TRBV7-9,14,TRBJ2-7,CASSLGYGTYEQYF